The 2 T cell receptor beta chains presented below share a single source sample, sequenced in a study of cytomegalovirus exposure and HLA in healthy donors. The PCR ran on 60 Vbeta and 13 Jbeta primers. Produced via immunoSEQ multiplex PCR; TCRdb's table is partial and in-frame only. Among about 160,000 clones, 80% were seen once, and the ten largest hold about 9.7%. Sequenced sample: PBMCs. All receptors come from a man between 18 and 29 years old in good health and CMV-seropositive.

This clone appeared once. The genes are TRBV7-8 and TRBJ1-5; TRBD1 matches at 7 bases. The CDR3 length is 15 residues. The germline V gene encodes CDR1 SGHVS and CDR2 FQNEAQ. The J segment lost 11 bases and the V segment lost 1 base, leaving 11 bases of the junction unmatched. The DNA for the CDR3 is TGTGCCAGCAGCTTAGACAGGGGCGGCATCCCGTCCCAGCATTTT. Translating gives CASSLDRGGIPSQHF.

CDR3 sequence reads: CASSSGQFYEQYF. CDR3 nucleotide sequence: TGTGCCAGCAGTTCAGGACAGTTCTACGAGCAGTACTTC. V gene TRBV28 combines with J gene TRBJ2-7; D might be TRBD1 (6 bases). The length of the CDR3 is 13 residues. With 4 bases removed from V and 3 bases from J, the gap between germline ends came to 10 bases. Germline CDR1 and CDR2: MDHEN and SYDVKM.